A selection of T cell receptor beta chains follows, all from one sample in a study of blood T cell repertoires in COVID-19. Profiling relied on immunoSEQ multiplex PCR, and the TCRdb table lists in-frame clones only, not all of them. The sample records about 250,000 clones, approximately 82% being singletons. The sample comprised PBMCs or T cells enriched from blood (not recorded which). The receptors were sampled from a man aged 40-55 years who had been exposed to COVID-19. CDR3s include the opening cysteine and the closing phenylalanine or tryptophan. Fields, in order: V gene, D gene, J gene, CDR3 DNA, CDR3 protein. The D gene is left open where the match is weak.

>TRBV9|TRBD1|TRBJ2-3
TGTGCCAGCACCCCCGTGGGACAGGTGGGGGATACGCAGTATTTT
CASTPVGQVGDTQYF
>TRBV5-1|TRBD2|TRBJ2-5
TGCGCCAGCAGCTCGGCAAGACTAGCGCAAGAAGAGACCCAGTACTTC
CASSSARLAQEETQYF
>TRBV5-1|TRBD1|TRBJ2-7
TGCGCCAGCAGCTTGGCGGGACAGGTAATTTACGAGCAGTACTTC
CASSLAGQVIYEQYF
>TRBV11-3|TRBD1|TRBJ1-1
TGTGCCAGCAGCTTAGATTACAGGGGGTCGGGTGAAGCTTTCTTT
CASSLDYRGSGEAFF
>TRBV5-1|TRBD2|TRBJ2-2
TGCGCCAGCAGCCCTGGACTAGCGGGAACGAACACCGGGGAGCTGTTTTTT
CASSPGLAGTNTGELFF
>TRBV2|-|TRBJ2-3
TGTGCCAGCCAAACGGGAGTCACAGATACGCAGTATTTT
CASQTGVTDTQYF
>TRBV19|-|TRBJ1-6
TGTGCCAGTAGTATAGTACAGGTAGCGGGATCACCCCTCCACTTT
CASSIVQVAGSPLHF
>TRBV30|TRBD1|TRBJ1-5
TGTGCCTGGAGTACAGGGGGCACCAGCAATCAGCCCCAGCATTTT
CAWSTGGTSNQPQHF
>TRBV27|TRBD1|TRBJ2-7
TGTGCCAGCAGATACGGGGACAGACCCTACGAGCAGTACTTC
CASRYGDRPYEQYF
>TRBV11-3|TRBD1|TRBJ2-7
TGTGCCAGCAGCCTCAGGCGGGACAGGGGCTACGAGCAGTACTTC
CASSLRRDRGYEQYF
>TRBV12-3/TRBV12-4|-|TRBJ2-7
TGTGCCAGCAGTTTGATTCAGGGGAAAGGTTCGTACTTC
CASSLIQGKGSYF
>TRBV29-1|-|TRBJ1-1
TGCAGCGTGAGCAGGGTGAACACTGAAGCTTTCTTT
CSVSRVNTEAFF
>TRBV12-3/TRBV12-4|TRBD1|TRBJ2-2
TGTGCCAGCCGGACAGGGTTTACCGGGGAGCTGTTTTTT
CASRTGFTGELFF
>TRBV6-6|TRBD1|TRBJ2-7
TGTGCCAGCAGAAATGACTGGACAGGGCGGGAGCAGTACTTC
CASRNDWTGREQYF
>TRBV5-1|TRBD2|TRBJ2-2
TGCGCCAGCAGCCGGACTAGCGGGGCCACCGGGGAGCTGTTTTTT
CASSRTSGATGELFF
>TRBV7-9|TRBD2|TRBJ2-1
TGTGCCAGCAGCTCAGGGTTCGGACTAGGAAGTAATGAGCAGTTCTTC
CASSSGFGLGSNEQFF
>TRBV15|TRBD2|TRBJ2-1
TGTGCCACCAGAATAGCGGGAAGCTCCTACAATGAGCAGTTCTTC
CATRIAGSSYNEQFF
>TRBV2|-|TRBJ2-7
TGTGCCAGCAGGATGGGCCGGGGGGCCGGAGGCTCCTACGAGCAGTACTTC
CASRMGRGAGGSYEQYF
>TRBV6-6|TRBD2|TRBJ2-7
TGTGCCAGCAGGCCAGCGGGAATCTCCTACGAGCAGTACTTC
CASRPAGISYEQYF
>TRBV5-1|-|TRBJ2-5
TGCGCCAGCAGCCGGGGGGACACCGGCAGGGAGACCCAGTACTTC
CASSRGDTGRETQYF
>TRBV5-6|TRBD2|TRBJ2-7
TGTGCCAGCAGCCTCAGCGGGGGGAGCTACGAGCAGTACTTC
CASSLSGGSYEQYF
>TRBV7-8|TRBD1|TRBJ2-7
TGTGCCAGCAGCCGAGGACAGGTAACCTACGAGCAGTACTTC
CASSRGQVTYEQYF